This entry lists 20 T cell receptor beta chains sequenced from one sample in a study. TCRdb re-called the reads through MiXCR, storing one row per CDR3 protein. The sample gives about 15,000 distinct CDR3 sequences, 30% to 40% of which show up once; roughly 16% is in the top ten. The sequenced sample was blood. The receptors derive from a human donor.

The chain couples TRBV18 to TRBJ2-3; 9 bases agree with TRBD2. This CDR3 spans 18 amino acids. The germline V gene encodes CDR1 KGHSH and CDR2 LQKENI. Unmatched junction bases numbered 15, after V lost 6 bases and J lost 2 bases. The CDR3: CASSPRPGLATNTDTQYF. In DNA, the CDR3 is TGTGCCAGCTCGCCTCGCCCGGGACTAGCAACGAACACAGATACGCAGTATTTT.

There are many counts of this clonotype. The rearrangement uses TRBV14 and TRBJ2-1; a weak D match, TRBD1 (5 bases). The germline V gene has CDR1 SGHDN and CDR2 FVKESK. V was pared by 3 bases and J by 0 bases, with 12 bases between. The length of the CDR3 is 16 residues. The CDR3 region is CASSQVGQGSYNEQFF. As DNA, the CDR3 is TGTGCCAGCAGCCAGGTGGGGCAGGGCTCCTACAATGAGCAGTTCTTC.

This clonotype was counted only a few times. J is TRBJ1-1 and V is TRBV30; 8 nucleotides agree with TRBD1. The V gene's germline CDR1 is GTSNPN and CDR2 SVGIG (reference sequence). The CDR3 has 17 amino acids. V gave up 0 bases and J gave up 3 bases; unmatched junction bases: 12. The CDR3 spells CAWSVKQGAELHTEAFF. Written as DNA, the CDR3 is TGTGCCTGGAGTGTGAAGCAGGGGGCTGAATTGCACACTGAAGCTTTCTTT.

V usage is TRBV4-2 and J usage is TRBJ2-3; 8 bases are a match to TRBD2. With V trimmed by 0 bases and J by 5 bases, 7 bases remained unmatched. CDR1 and CDR2 from the germline V gene are LGHNA and YNFKEQ. The CDR3 has 16 residues. The CDR3 nucleotides are TGTGCCAGCAGCCAAGAGGCGGGAGGACGGGGAGATACGCAGTATTTT. It codes for CASSQEAGGRGDTQYF.

This clonotype has a handful of counts. This sequence joins TRBV29-1 and TRBJ2-1, with D perhaps TRBD2 (5 bases). Germline loops: CDR1 SQVTM, CDR2 ANQGSEA. This CDR3 comprises 12 residues. V was pared by 7 bases and J by 2 bases, with 9 bases between. In DNA form, the CDR3 reads TGCAGCGGCGGGTCCGCCTACAATGAGCAGTTCTTC. Encoded protein: CSGGSAYNEQFF.

The table lists this clonotype with a few counts. A read error may explain this, as a much larger clone is one base away. The chain links TRBV4-3 to TRBJ2-7; D perhaps matches TRBD2 (6 bases). There are 15 residues in the CDR3. The V and J ends lost 0 bases and 5 bases respectively, with 14 bases between them. CDR1 and CDR2 from the germline V gene are LGHNA and YSLEER. The CDR3 DNA follows: TGCGCCAGCAGCCAAGAGACGGGAGTGTCGGACGAGCAGTACTTC. This gives the protein CASSQETGVSDEQYF.

Sample share makes this clonotype medium-sized (0.01 to 0.1%). The rearrangement joins TRBV18 to TRBJ1-1; D is undetermined. Germline loops: CDR1 KGHSH, CDR2 LQKENI. Trimming took off 3 bases at V and 1 base at J, with 12 bases between the two ends. CDR3 length: 15 amino acids. The CDR3 DNA follows: TGTGCCAGCTCACCTAAGGTGGACGGGAACACTGAAGCTTTCTTT. It codes for CASSPKVDGNTEAFF.

This clonotype was found a few times. The rearrangement uses TRBV4-3 and TRBJ1-6; D call uncertain. The length of the CDR3 is 14 residues. Trimming cost V 0 bases and J 7 bases, with 7 bases left between them. From germline, CDR1 is LGHNA and CDR2 YSLEER. DNA for the CDR3: TGCGCCAGCAGCCAAGATTTTCCGAATTCACCCCTCCACTTT. Its protein product is CASSQDFPNSPLHF.

This clonotype was recorded at least ten times. The rearrangement uses TRBV20-1 and TRBJ1-1; D might be TRBD1 (5 bases). Trimming took 0 bases from V and 4 from J, leaving 18 bases between them. Germline V gives CDR1 DFQATT, CDR2 SNEGSKA (reference sequence). The CDR3 sequence is 16 residues long. The DNA for the CDR3 is TGCAGTGCTAGAGATAGAAGAAGGTTCGGGGGCACTGAAGCTTTCTTT. The encoded protein is CSARDRRRFGGTEAFF.

J is TRBJ1-3 and V is TRBV4-2; D gene unclear. The V gene lost 0 bases and the J gene lost 8 bases, with 17 bases spanning the gap. The CDR3 runs 16 residues. Germline V lookup: CDR1 LGHNA, CDR2 YNFKEQ. The CDR3 nucleotides are TGTGCCAGCAGCCAAGATCAGGTCAACTATGGCTACACCATATATTTT. Translated: CASSQDQVNYGYTIYF.

This rearrangement joins TRBV5-4 to TRBJ2-1, with 7 nucleotides matching TRBD1. Germline V lookup: CDR1 SGHNT, CDR2 YYREEE (reference sequence). The V gene end was trimmed by 0 bases and the J gene end by 10 bases; junction bases not matched to a gene: 7. The CDR3 extends over 14 amino acids. CDR3 bases: TGTGCCAGCAGCTTGGGACAGGGCCATTACGAGCAGTTCTTC. Protein: CASSLGQGHYEQFF.

DNA for the CDR3: TGCAGTAGCAGCAGTTCGATAAGCAGCCCACAGAGGGTCTATTCACCCCTCCACTTT. Translation gives CSSSSSISSPQRVYSPLHF. V gene TRBV20-1 combines with J gene TRBJ1-6; D unclear. Per the germline V gene, CDR1 is DFQATT and CDR2 is SNEGSKA (reference sequence). V dropped 8 bases and J dropped 8 bases, with 34 bases sitting between them. The CDR3 is made up of 19 amino acids.

About this clonotype itself: A much larger clone lies a single base off, so this may be a read error. The chain combines TRBV11-2 with TRBJ1-1; 8 nucleotides agree with TRBD1. Germline CDR1 SGHAT, CDR2 FQNNGV. CDR3 length equals 14 residues. After removal of 5 bases from V and 4 bases from J, the junction contained 6 bases not matched to a gene. CDR3 DNA: TGTGCCAGCAGCCTAGGACAGGGATCCACTGAAGCTTTCTTT. It yields the protein CASSLGQGSTEAFF.

This clonotype is termed medium-sized. The chain carries TRBV4-3 and TRBJ2-7, with D unresolved. Germline CDR1 and CDR2: LGHNA and YSLEER. The V end was cut by 0 bases, the J end by 2 bases, with 11 bases between. The CDR3 has 15 amino acids. CDR3 sequence reads: CASSQEPRDPYEQYF. The CDR3 nucleotides read TGCGCCAGCAGCCAAGAGCCTAGGGATCCCTACGAGCAGTACTTC.

This clonotype was seen ten or more times. The chain uses TRBV20-1 and TRBJ1-1, with unresolved D. Germline V gene lookup returns CDR1 DFQATT and CDR2 SNEGSKA (reference sequence). The V end was cut by 0 bases, the J end by 0 bases, with 8 bases between. This CDR3 comprises 14 residues. The CDR3 nucleotides are TGCAGTGCTAGAGATCCCCGTATGAACACTGAAGCTTTCTTT. Its protein product is CSARDPRMNTEAFF.

This clonotype occurred many times. The V and J genes are TRBV29-1 and TRBJ1-1; D is uncertain. The germline V and J ends were trimmed by 3 bases and 4 bases, with 6 bases remaining between them. Germline V CDR1 and CDR2: SQVTM, ANQGSEA. The CDR3 is 11 residues long. In DNA, the CDR3 is TGCAGCGTTGAGGCACCCACTGAAGCTTTCTTT. Its protein product is CSVEAPTEAFF.

Regarding this clonotype: A much more abundant neighbour one base away suggests this may be a read error. This sequence joins TRBV29-1 and TRBJ1-2; D is possibly TRBD1 (5 bases). The germline gives CDR1 SQVTM, CDR2 ANQGSEA. The CDR3 consists of 13 residues. The CDR3 nucleotides read TGCAGCGTTGCACCCCAGGGATACTATGTCTACACCTTC. Its protein product is CSVAPQGYYVYTF.

This sequence joins TRBV28 and TRBJ1-4; no clear D gene. Looked up from germline, CDR1 is MDHEN and CDR2 is SYDVKM. V lost 3 bases and J lost 8, with 13 bases in between. This CDR3 is 14 amino acids long. The CDR3 region has the DNA TGTGCCAGCAGTTTCAGCCGCAGCGGCGAAAAACTGTTTTTT. Its protein product is CASSFSRSGEKLFF.

The gene calls are TRBV28 and TRBJ2-1; 7 bases map to TRBD1. After removal of 5 bases from V and 10 bases from J, the junction contained 8 bases not matched to a gene. Germline values: CDR1 MDHEN, CDR2 SYDVKM. The length of the CDR3 is 13 residues. CDR3 coding DNA: TGTGCCAGCAGTCACAGGGGCGCCGGGGAGCAGTTCTTC. It encodes CASSHRGAGEQFF.

The chain joins TRBV29-1 to TRBJ2-3; 9 nucleotides match TRBD1. The CDR3 is 17 residues long. Germline V CDR1 and CDR2: SQVTM, ANQGSEA. The J segment lost 2 bases and the V segment lost 7 bases, leaving 16 bases of the junction unmatched. The CDR3: CSARRGHGTGYTDTQYF. In DNA, the CDR3 is TGCAGCGCAAGGAGGGGACACGGGACAGGGTACACAGATACGCAGTATTTT.